This TCR beta chain emerged from a study of T cells in Graves' hyperthyroidism and ophthalmopathy. This clonotype was detected ten times or more. There were TCR beta CDR3 regions amplified from RNA transcripts. HTBI primers were used for first-round RT-PCR of the TCR CDR3. TCRdb reprocessed the multiplex PCR reads via MiXCR and lists one record per CDR3 protein. The sample contains 550,000 to 700,000 distinct CDR3 sequences, roughly 14% of which appear only once. Germline-derived CDR1 and CDR2 are SGHAT and FQDESV (reference sequence). This CDR3 is 15 amino acids long. V gave up 6 bases and J gave up 6 bases; unmatched junction bases: 6.

The material sequenced was blood. This TCR derives from a woman in her 40s with Graves' ophthalmopathy. The chain carries TRBV11-1 and TRBJ2-1; 12 bases agree with TRBD2. CDR3 sequence reads: CASRELAGGFNEQFF. CDR3 in DNA: TGTGCCAGCAGGGAGCTAGCGGGAGGGTTCAATGAGCAGTTCTTC.